This is a list of T cell receptor beta chains from one sample in a study of robustness of blood B and T cell sequencing. TCRdb re-analysed the PCR reads in MiXCR, keeping a single row per CDR3 protein. Of approximately 3,600 distinct CDR3 sequences listed, roughly half were seen once; the top ten hold about 24%. Sequenced material: peripheral blood. Every receptor here comes from a human donor in good health. The CDR3 runs from the conserved cysteine through the conserved F or W. Each record gives: D gene, clone size, V gene, J gene, CDR3 DNA, CDR3 protein. D genes are given only for firm matches. Clone size is stated in some rows and not others, as once, few, many or a class when expanded.

>.|.|TRBV5-4|TRBJ2-1
TGTGCCAGCAGCTTAGGGGGGGGGCGAGGTGAGCAGTTCTTC
CASSLGGGRGEQFF
>.|.|TRBV29-1|TRBJ2-3
TGCAGCGTTGTGACCATCGAGCCGGGCCATGCAGATACGCAGTATTTT
CSVVTIEPGHADTQYF
>TRBD1|.|TRBV19|TRBJ2-4
TGTGCCAGTACTCCGACAGGGGAGGACATTCAGTACTTC
CASTPTGEDIQYF
>.|.|TRBV29-1|TRBJ2-1
TGCAGCGTTGAAGAGGGTGGGGAAAATGAGCAGTTCTTC
CSVEEGGENEQFF
>.|few|TRBV29-1|TRBJ1-1
TGCAGCGTTCAAGACAGGTTGAACACTGAAGCTTTCTTT
CSVQDRLNTEAFF
>.|.|TRBV6-1|TRBJ1-6
TGTGCCAGCAGGGTGGGGGGCTCCGGGTCCCATTCACCCCTCCACTTT
CASRVGGSGSHSPLHF
>.|.|TRBV20-1|TRBJ1-1
TGCAGTGCTAGATCCGTGGCTGACACTGAAGCTTTCTTT
CSARSVADTEAFF
>TRBD1|.|TRBV29-1|TRBJ1-1
TGCAGCGGACAGGGTCCCGCCACTGAAGCTTTCTTT
CSGQGPATEAFF
>.|.|TRBV5-1|TRBJ2-7
TGCGCCAGCACAGATGGCAACGAGCAGTACTTC
CASTDGNEQYF
>TRBD2|.|TRBV20-1|TRBJ2-3
TGCAGTGCGGATAGTAGCGGGGGGGCATCTGATACGCAGTATTTT
CSADSSGGASDTQYF
>.|.|TRBV5-6|TRBJ1-4
TGTGCCAGCAGCTTTAATTCTCAGGCAAAACTGTTTTTT
CASSFNSQAKLFF
>.|.|TRBV27|TRBJ1-5
TGTGCCAGCAGTTTATCGATCCCAGGGGCGGGTCAGCCCCAGCATTTT
CASSLSIPGAGQPQHF
>TRBD1|.|TRBV11-1|TRBJ2-5
TGTGCCAGCAGCCCCTCCGGGACAGGGGGAAAAGAGACCCAGTACTTC
CASSPSGTGGKETQYF
>.|.|TRBV5-6|TRBJ2-1
TGTGCCAGCAGCTTGTCAGTAAACAATGAGCAGTTCTTC
CASSLSVNNEQFF
>.|few|TRBV12-3/TRBV12-4|TRBJ1-1
TGTGCCAGCAGCCAATTTCAGGGGGCTTTCTTT
CASSQFQGAFF
>.|.|TRBV2|TRBJ2-7
TGTGCCAGCAGTCGGGACACCGCCTCCTACGAGCAGTACTTC
CASSRDTASYEQYF
>.|.|TRBV5-1|TRBJ1-4
TGCGCCAGCAGCCCCAGGGCAACTAATGAAAAACTGTTTTTT
CASSPRATNEKLFF
>.|once|TRBV7-2|TRBJ2-7
TGTGCCAGCAGCCGCGGGACAGTTTCCTACGAGCAGTACTTC
CASSRGTVSYEQYF
>TRBD2|.|TRBV5-1|TRBJ2-5
TGCGCCAGCAGCTTCCCAGAAGCGGGGAAGGAGACCCAGTACTTC
CASSFPEAGKETQYF
>.|.|TRBV5-1|TRBJ1-5
TGCGCCAGCAGCTTGGTACCAGGGAGCAATCAGCCCCAGCATTTT
CASSLVPGSNQPQHF
>TRBD2|.|TRBV7-9|TRBJ2-7
TGTGCCAGCAGCTTGTCGGTTGGTAGCGGGGAGTACGAGCAGTACTTC
CASSLSVGSGEYEQYF
>TRBD2|.|TRBV5-1|TRBJ2-1
TGCGCCAGCAGCTCTCTAGCGGCTCGCGAGAATGAGCAGTTCTTC
CASSSLAARENEQFF
>TRBD1|.|TRBV10-1|TRBJ2-3
TGCGCCAGCAGTGAGCTTTCCGGGACAGGGAAGGATACGCAGTATTTT
CASSELSGTGKDTQYF